This T cell receptor (beta chain) was captured by sequencing in a study of early T cells in non-severe SARS-CoV-2 infection. Study-wide context: Chains from this unsorted whole-blood bulk RNA could not be paired.

Broader study findings: Anti-spike CD8 responses were favored by VDJdb matching, which missed private and CD4 specificities.

Trimming stripped 5 bases from V and 3 bases from J, with 11 bases between. The CDR3 covers 13 residues. The germline CDR1 and CDR2 sequences are MGHRA and YSYEKL. Researchers attached unique molecular identifiers to individual cDNA molecules. TCRdb fed the 5' RACE reads into MiXCR, producing one record per CDR3 protein. The table records some 91,000 distinct CDR3 sequences, under 15% of them present only once. In the case of this clonotype: Its antigen is not known.

This TCR came from an adult who was a healthcare worker with PCR-confirmed SARS-CoV-2 infection or an uninfected control (not recorded which). The sequenced sample consisted of whole blood. The chain links TRBV4-1 to TRBJ2-7; D not certain. The CDR3 nucleotides read TGCGCCAGCAGCGCAAGACTCGACTACGAGCAGTACTTC. Protein: CASSARLDYEQYF.